The subject of this entry is one T cell receptor beta chain. Antigen specificity is unknown. The sample belongs to a study of blood T cells in healthy people across ages. Findings of the study overall: While age rose, TCR beta diversity per million T cells dropped in a roughly linear way. No one knew whether donors had CMV, which possibly confounded expanded clonotype changes. Both higher diversity and more naive CD4+ cells marked long-lived donors when set against aged donors.

The CDR3 contains 15 residues. Germline assignment: CDR1 SGHAT and CDR2 FQNNGV. Then a second PCR, running about 6 to 12 cycles, was carried out with a sample-barcoded 5' primer and a J-beta primer mix. A 12-random-nucleotide template-switch adaptor tagged each cDNA molecule. TCRdb recomputed calls from the 5' RACE reads with MiXCR, one row per CDR3 protein. The sample has some 670,000 distinct CDR3 sequences, approximately 52% seen once; the top ten hold about 13%. The rearrangement joins TRBV11-2 to TRBJ2-4; 8 bases fit TRBD1. Near its end, the DNA agrees better with TRBJ2-7, so the J call may be wrong. This clonotype was obtained from a woman of 80 years or more in good health. Sequencing was carried out using blood. The CDR3 spells CASSLVPDRAYEQYF. CDR3 nucleotide sequence: TGTGCCAGCAGCTTAGTCCCGGACAGGGCCTACGAGCAGTACTTC.